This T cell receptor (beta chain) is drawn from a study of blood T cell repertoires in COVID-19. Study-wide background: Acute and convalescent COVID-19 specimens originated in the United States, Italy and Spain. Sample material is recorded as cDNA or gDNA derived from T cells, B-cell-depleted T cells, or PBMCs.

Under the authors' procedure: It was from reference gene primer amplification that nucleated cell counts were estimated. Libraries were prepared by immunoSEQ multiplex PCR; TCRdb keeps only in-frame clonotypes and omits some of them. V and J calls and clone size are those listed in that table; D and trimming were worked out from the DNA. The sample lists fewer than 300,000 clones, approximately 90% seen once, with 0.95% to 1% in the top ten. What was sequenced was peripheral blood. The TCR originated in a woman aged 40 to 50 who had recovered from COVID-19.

In nucleotides, the CDR3 is TGTGCCAGTAGTATGTCCAACTCGGGGAACACTGAAGCTTTCTTT. Translating gives CASSMSNSGNTEAFF. The rearrangement joins TRBV19 to TRBJ1-1; no clear D. The CDR3 is 15 residues long. The V gene's germline CDR1 is LNHDA and CDR2 SQIVND (reference sequence). Between the trimmed V and J ends, which lost 3 bases and 1 base, there was a span of 12 bases.